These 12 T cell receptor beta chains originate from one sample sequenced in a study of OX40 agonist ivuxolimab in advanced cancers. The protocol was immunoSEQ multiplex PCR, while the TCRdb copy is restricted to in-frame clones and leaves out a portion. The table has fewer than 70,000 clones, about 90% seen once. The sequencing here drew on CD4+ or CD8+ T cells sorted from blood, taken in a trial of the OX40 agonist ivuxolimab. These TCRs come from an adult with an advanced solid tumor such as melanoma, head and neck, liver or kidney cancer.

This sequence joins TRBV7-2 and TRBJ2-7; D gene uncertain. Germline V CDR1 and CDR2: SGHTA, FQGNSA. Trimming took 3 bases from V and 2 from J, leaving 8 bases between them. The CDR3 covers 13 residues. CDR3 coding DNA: TGTGCCAGCAGCTTCGGCCCTACCTACGAGCAGTACTTC. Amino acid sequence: CASSFGPTYEQYF.

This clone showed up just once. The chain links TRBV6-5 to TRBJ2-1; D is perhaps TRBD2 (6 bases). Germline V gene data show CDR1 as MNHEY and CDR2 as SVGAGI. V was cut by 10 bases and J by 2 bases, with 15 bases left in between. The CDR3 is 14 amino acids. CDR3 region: CAISLSGAYNEQFF. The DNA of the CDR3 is TGTGCCATCTCCCTCTCGGGAGCCTACAATGAGCAGTTCTTC.

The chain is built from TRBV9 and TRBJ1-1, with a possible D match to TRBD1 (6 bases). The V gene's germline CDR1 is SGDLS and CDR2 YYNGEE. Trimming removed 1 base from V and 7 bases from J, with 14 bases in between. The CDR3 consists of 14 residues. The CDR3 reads CASSVTGRSGEAFF. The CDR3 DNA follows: TGTGCCAGCAGCGTAACAGGGCGTAGTGGTGAAGCTTTCTTT.

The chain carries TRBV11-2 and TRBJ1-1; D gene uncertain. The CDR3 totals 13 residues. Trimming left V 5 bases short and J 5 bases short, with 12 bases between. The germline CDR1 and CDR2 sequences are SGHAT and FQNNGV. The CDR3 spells CASSPNFSTEAFF. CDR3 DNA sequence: TGTGCCAGCAGCCCTAACTTCAGTACTGAAGCTTTCTTT.

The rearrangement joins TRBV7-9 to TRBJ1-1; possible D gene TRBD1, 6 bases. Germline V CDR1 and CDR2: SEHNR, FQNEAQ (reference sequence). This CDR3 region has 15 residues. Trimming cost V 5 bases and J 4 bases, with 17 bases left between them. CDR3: CASSPLGGAVTEAFF. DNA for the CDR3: TGTGCCAGCAGCCCCCTCGGGGGGGCAGTCACTGAAGCTTTCTTT.

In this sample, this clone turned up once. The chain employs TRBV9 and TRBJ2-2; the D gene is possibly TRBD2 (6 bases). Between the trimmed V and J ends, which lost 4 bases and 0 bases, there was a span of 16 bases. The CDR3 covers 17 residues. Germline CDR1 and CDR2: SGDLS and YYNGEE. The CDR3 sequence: CASSTPGERANTGELFF. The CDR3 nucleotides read TGTGCCAGCAGCACCCCGGGGGAACGGGCGAACACCGGGGAGCTGTTTTTT.

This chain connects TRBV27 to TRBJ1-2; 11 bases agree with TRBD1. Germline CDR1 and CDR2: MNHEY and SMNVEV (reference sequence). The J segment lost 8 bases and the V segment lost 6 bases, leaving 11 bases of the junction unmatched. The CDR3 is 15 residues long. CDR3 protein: CASRPLGQGAWGYTF. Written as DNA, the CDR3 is TGTGCCAGCAGACCTCTAGGACAGGGGGCCTGGGGCTACACCTTC.

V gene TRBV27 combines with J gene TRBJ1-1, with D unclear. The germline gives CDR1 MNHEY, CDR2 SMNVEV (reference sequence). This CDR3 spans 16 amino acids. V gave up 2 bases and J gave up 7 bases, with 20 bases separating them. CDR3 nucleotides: TGTGCCAGCAGTTTAGGTGTGGACGTAAATAGGGATGAAGCTTTCTTT. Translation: CASSLGVDVNRDEAFF.

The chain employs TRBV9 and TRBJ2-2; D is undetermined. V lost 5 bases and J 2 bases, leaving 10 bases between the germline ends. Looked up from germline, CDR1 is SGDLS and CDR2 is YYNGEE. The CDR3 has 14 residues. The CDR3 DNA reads TGTGCCAGCAGTGAGAGCCCTAACACCGGGGAGCTGTTTTTT. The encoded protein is CASSESPNTGELFF. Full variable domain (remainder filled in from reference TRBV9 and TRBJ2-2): DSGVTQTPKHLITATGQRVTLRCSPRSGDLSVYWYQQSLDQGLQFLIQYYNGEERAKGNILERFSAQQFPDLHSELNLSSLELGDSALYFCASSESPNTGELFFGEGSRLTVL.

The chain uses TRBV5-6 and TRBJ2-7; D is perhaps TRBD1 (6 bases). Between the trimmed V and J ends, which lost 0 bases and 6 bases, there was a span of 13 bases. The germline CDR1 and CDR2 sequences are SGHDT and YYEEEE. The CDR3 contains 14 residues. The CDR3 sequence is CASSLGQVYSEQYF. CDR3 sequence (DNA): TGTGCCAGCAGCTTGGGACAGGTTTACAGCGAGCAGTACTTC.

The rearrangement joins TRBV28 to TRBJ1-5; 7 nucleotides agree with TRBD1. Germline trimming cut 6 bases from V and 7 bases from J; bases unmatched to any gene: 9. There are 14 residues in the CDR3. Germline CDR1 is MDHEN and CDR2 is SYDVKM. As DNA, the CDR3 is TGTGCCAGCAGCCGAGGACAGGCCGGCCAGCCCCAGCATTTT. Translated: CASSRGQAGQPQHF.

The CDR3 DNA follows: TGTGCCAGCAGCTTAGTTCGGGGCGGAGGCACAGATACGCAGTATTTT. Translated: CASSLVRGGGTDTQYF. The genes are TRBV7-9 and TRBJ2-3; either TRBD1 or TRBD2 may supply D (5 bases each). The germline CDR1 and CDR2 sequences are SEHNR and FQNEAQ (reference sequence). This CDR3 has 16 amino acids. V was shortened by 1 base and J by 1 base, with 12 bases between the two germline ends. Together with reference TRBV7-9 and TRBJ2-3, the CDR3 gives the full variable domain: DTGVSQNPRHKITKRGQNVTFRCDPISEHNRLYWYRQTLGQGPEFLTYFQNEAQLEKSRLLSDRFSAERPKGSFSTLEIQRTEQGDSAMYLCASSLVRGGGTDTQYFGPGTRLTVL.